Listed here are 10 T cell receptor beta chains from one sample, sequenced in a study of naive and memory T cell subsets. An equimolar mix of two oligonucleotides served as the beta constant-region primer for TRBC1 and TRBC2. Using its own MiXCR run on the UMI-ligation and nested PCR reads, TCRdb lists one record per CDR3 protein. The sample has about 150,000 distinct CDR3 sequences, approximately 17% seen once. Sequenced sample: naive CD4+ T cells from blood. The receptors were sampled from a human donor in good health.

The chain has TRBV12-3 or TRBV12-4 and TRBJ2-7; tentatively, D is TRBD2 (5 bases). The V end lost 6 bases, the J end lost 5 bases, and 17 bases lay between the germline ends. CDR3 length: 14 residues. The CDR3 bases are TGTGCCAGCAGCCGGGGTCGAGAGCCAGACGAGCAGTACTTC. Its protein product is CASSRGREPDEQYF.

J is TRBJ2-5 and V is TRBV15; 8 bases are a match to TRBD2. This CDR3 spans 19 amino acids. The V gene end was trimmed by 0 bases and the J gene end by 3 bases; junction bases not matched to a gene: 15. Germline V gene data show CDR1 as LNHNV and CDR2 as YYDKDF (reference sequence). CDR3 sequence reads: CATSRDYRDLLAEEETQYF. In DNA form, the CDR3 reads TGTGCCACCAGCAGAGACTACAGAGATTTACTAGCGGAAGAAGAGACCCAGTACTTC.

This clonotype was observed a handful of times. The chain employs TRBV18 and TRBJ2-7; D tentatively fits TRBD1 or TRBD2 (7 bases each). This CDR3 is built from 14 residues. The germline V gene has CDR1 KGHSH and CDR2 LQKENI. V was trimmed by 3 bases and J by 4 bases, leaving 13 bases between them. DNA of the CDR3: TGTGCCAGCTCACCCCAGGGGGGGGCTTACGAGCAGTACTTC. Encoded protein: CASSPQGGAYEQYF.

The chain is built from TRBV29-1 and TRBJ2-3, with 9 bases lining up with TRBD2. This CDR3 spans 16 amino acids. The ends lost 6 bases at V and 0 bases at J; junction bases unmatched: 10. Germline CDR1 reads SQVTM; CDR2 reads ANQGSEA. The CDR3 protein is CSVAGSTSGSTDTQYF. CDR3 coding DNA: TGCAGCGTGGCCGGTTCCACTAGCGGGAGCACAGATACGCAGTATTTT.

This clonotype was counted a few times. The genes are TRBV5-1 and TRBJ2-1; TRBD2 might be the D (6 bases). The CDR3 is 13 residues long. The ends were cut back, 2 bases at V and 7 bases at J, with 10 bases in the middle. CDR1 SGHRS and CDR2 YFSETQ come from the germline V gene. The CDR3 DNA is TGCGCCAGCAGCTTCGGGGGTCTTAATGAGCAGTTCTTC. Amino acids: CASSFGGLNEQFF.

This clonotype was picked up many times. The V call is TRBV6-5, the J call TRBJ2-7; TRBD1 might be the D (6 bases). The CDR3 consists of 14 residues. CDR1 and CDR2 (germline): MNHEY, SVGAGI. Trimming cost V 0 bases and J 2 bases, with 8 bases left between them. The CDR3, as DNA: TGTGCCAGCAGTTACTCCAGGGGTCCCTACGAGCAGTACTTC. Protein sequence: CASSYSRGPYEQYF.

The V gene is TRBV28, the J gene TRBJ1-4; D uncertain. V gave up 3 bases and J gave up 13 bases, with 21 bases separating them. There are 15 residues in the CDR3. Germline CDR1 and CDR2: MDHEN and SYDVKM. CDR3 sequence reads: CASSFIPGVGRRLFF. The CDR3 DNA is TGTGCCAGCAGTTTCATCCCCGGGGTTGGTAGACGACTGTTTTTT.

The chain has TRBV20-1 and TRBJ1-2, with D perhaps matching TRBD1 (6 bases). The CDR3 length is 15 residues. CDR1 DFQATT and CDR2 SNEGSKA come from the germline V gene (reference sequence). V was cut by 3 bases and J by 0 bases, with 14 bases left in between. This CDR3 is CSASRGAGANYGYTF. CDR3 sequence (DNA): TGCAGTGCTAGCAGGGGCGCCGGAGCTAACTATGGCTACACCTTC.

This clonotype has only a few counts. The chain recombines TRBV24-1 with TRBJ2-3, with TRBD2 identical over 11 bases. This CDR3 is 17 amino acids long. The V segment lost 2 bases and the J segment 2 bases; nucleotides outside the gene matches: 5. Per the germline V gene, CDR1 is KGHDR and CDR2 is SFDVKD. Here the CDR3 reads CATSDSGTSGATDTQYF. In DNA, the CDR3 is TGTGCCACCAGTGATTCCGGGACTAGCGGCGCCACAGATACGCAGTATTTT.

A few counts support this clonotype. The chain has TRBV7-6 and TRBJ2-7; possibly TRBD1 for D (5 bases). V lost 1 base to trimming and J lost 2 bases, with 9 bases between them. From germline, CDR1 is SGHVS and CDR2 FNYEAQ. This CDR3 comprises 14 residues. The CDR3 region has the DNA TGTGCCAGCAGCTTAGGGGGCAACACCTACGAGCAGTACTTC. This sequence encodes CASSLGGNTYEQYF.